The sequence of this T cell receptor beta chain was determined in a study of blood T cell repertoires in COVID-19. For the study at large: COVID-19 samples, acute and convalescent, were from the United States, Italy and Spain. PBMCs, B-cell-depleted T cells, or T cells were the source of the cDNA or gDNA that made up the material.

CDR1 is LNHDA and CDR2 is SQIVND in the germline V gene (reference sequence). V was trimmed by 3 bases and J by 6 bases, leaving 11 bases between them. This CDR3 is built from 13 residues. A Seattle source enrolled patients during active infection and followed them longitudinally. Original methodology: Counts of nucleated cells, estimated from reference gene primer amplification, were obtained. Measured with immunoSEQ multiplex PCR; TCRdb has only the in-frame clones, and not every one. The V and J calls and clone size come from that table; D and trimming were worked out from the DNA. The table lists roughly 230,000 clones, over 90% of them singletons.

The receptor was derived from a man younger than 45 with COVID-19, enrolled during active disease. The chain joins TRBV19 to TRBJ1-1; possibly TRBD1 for D (5 bases). The sample consisted of peripheral blood. The CDR3 sequence: CASSIRTNSEAFF. CDR3 DNA sequence: TGTGCCAGTAGTATCCGGACAAATTCTGAAGCTTTCTTT.